A selection of T cell receptor beta chains follows, all from one sample in a study of cytomegalovirus exposure and HLA in healthy donors. Sequenced by immunoSEQ multiplex PCR; TCRdb stores in-frame clones only, minus some. This table has around 140,000 clones, over 70% appearing once. The specimen was PBMCs. These receptors all stem from a woman aged 18-29 years in good health and CMV-seronegative. The CDR3 runs from the conserved cysteine through the conserved F or W. A D gene is named only where the DNA matches it firmly. Only some rows state a clone size, as once, few, many or a class for expanded clones.

cdr3_aa: CASSVSGSPNNEQFF
cdr3_nt: TGCGCCAGCAGCGTTAGCGGGAGTCCCAACAATGAGCAGTTCTTC
j_call: TRBJ2-1
v_call: TRBV4-1
d_call: TRBD2
clone_size: -

cdr3_aa: CASSPEPAGNYEQYF
cdr3_nt: TGTGCCAGCAGCCCGGAACCAGCGGGGAACTACGAGCAGTACTTC
j_call: TRBJ2-7
v_call: TRBV7-9
d_call: TRBD2
clone_size: few

cdr3_aa: CASSQRDTYEQYF
cdr3_nt: TGCGCCAGCAGCCAGAGGGACACCTACGAGCAGTACTTC
j_call: TRBJ2-7
v_call: TRBV4-1
d_call: -
clone_size: -

cdr3_aa: CASREGSLNTEAFF
cdr3_nt: TGCGCCAGCAGAGAGGGCAGCCTGAACACTGAAGCTTTCTTT
j_call: TRBJ1-1
v_call: TRBV5-1
d_call: -
clone_size: -

cdr3_aa: CASMKDRGRETQYF
cdr3_nt: TGTGCCAGCATGAAGGACAGGGGGCGAGAGACCCAGTACTTC
j_call: TRBJ2-5
v_call: TRBV2
d_call: TRBD1
clone_size: -

cdr3_aa: CASSFGTLEQYF
cdr3_nt: TGTGCCAGCAGCTTCGGGACTCTCGAGCAGTACTTC
j_call: TRBJ2-7
v_call: TRBV5-4
d_call: -
clone_size: few

cdr3_aa: CASSLRIRGQGTNEKLFF
cdr3_nt: TGTGCCAGCAGCTTACGAATCCGCGGACAGGGAACTAATGAAAAACTGTTTTTT
j_call: TRBJ1-4
v_call: TRBV11-2
d_call: TRBD1
clone_size: -

cdr3_aa: CATRLAGVSEQYF
cdr3_nt: TGCGCCACTAGACTAGCGGGAGTGAGCGAGCAGTACTTC
j_call: TRBJ2-7
v_call: TRBV10-2
d_call: TRBD2
clone_size: -

cdr3_aa: CATGTTARRGEQYF
cdr3_nt: TGTGCCACGGGAACCACTGCTCGGCGGGGGGAGCAGTACTTC
j_call: TRBJ2-7
v_call: TRBV25-1
d_call: TRBD2
clone_size: -

cdr3_aa: CASSQGGAYEQYF
cdr3_nt: TGTGCCAGCAGCCAAGGCGGAGCCTACGAGCAGTACTTC
j_call: TRBJ2-7
v_call: TRBV6-5
d_call: -
clone_size: -

cdr3_aa: CASSLGVAGVGKTQYF
cdr3_nt: TGTGCCAGCAGCTTGGGTGTAGCGGGAGTTGGAAAGACCCAGTACTTC
j_call: TRBJ2-5
v_call: TRBV5-4
d_call: TRBD2
clone_size: once

cdr3_aa: CASSYRSGGDTQYF
cdr3_nt: TGTGCCAGCAGTTACCGTAGCGGCGGGGATACGCAGTATTTT
j_call: TRBJ2-3
v_call: TRBV6-5
d_call: -
clone_size: -

cdr3_aa: CASSDVGGEAQYF
cdr3_nt: TGTGCCAGCAGTGATGTCGGGGGAGAGGCCCAGTACTTC
j_call: TRBJ2-5
v_call: TRBV6-1
d_call: -
clone_size: -

cdr3_aa: CASSFRIAGVGEQFF
cdr3_nt: TGTGCCAGCAGCTTTAGGATAGCGGGAGTCGGTGAGCAGTTCTTC
j_call: TRBJ2-1
v_call: TRBV7-8
d_call: TRBD2
clone_size: -

cdr3_aa: CASSLQGRSTEAFF
cdr3_nt: TGCGCCAGCAGCCTACAGGGCAGGAGCACTGAAGCTTTCTTT
j_call: TRBJ1-1
v_call: TRBV4-1
d_call: -
clone_size: few

cdr3_aa: CASSPNVGLAGGPRETQYF
cdr3_nt: TGTGCCAGCAGCCCCAACGTAGGACTAGCGGGAGGGCCTAGGGAGACCCAGTACTTC
j_call: TRBJ2-5
v_call: TRBV11-2
d_call: TRBD2
clone_size: few

cdr3_aa: CASSLSRVSVPSGANVLTF
cdr3_nt: TGCGCCAGCAGCTTGAGTCGGGTGTCGGTTCCCTCTGGGGCCAACGTCCTGACTTTC
j_call: TRBJ2-6
v_call: TRBV5-1
d_call: -
clone_size: -

cdr3_aa: CASSLGGPSGREQYF
cdr3_nt: TGTGCCAGCAGCTTGGGAGGGCCCTCCGGTCGGGAGCAGTACTTC
j_call: TRBJ2-7
v_call: TRBV5-5
d_call: -
clone_size: -